This T cell receptor beta chain came from a study of technical replicates of blood from several donors. The CDR3 loop spans 15 amino acids. The V gene end was trimmed by 5 bases and the J gene end by 3 bases; junction bases not matched to a gene: 3. Germline CDR1 is LNHDA and CDR2 is SQIVND (reference sequence). Profiled with immunoSEQ multiplex PCR; TCRdb holds only in-frame clones, not every one. Of 87,000 or so clones listed, 92% are singletons. This sequence originates from a human donor in good health. The chain recombines TRBV19 with TRBJ2-1; 11 bases agree with TRBD2. Sequencing was done on a sample of T cells isolated from PBMCs. In nucleotides, the CDR3 is TGTGCCAGTAGTTCCGGGACTAGCGGCTACAATGAGCAGTTCTTC. Translated, it gives CASSSGTSGYNEQFF.